A single sample is the source of the 27 T cell receptor beta chains below, sequenced in a study of T cells in Graves' hyperthyroidism and ophthalmopathy. Using RNA transcripts as the source, TCR beta CDR3 regions were amplified. An initial round of RT-PCR targeting the TCR CDR3 relied on the HTBI primer set. TCRdb analysed the multiplex PCR reads with MiXCR anew, one entry per CDR3 protein. Of about 290,000 distinct CDR3 sequences listed, roughly a fifth were seen once; the top ten hold roughly 40%. The sequenced sample consisted of blood. All receptors derive from a man in his forties or fifties with Graves' ophthalmopathy.

This clonotype was seen once. This chain uses TRBV10-3 with TRBJ2-2; the D is unclear. V dropped 6 bases and J dropped 4 bases, with 9 bases sitting between them. CDR1 and CDR2 (germline): ENHRY, SYGVKD. The CDR3 is 13 amino acids. This chain's CDR3 is CAIRTLSTGELFF. The CDR3 bases are TGTGCCATCAGAACCCTTAGCACCGGGGAGCTGTTTTTT.

This clonotype was picked up many times. The rearrangement uses TRBV30 and TRBJ1-2, with D tentatively TRBD1 (5 bases). Germline V CDR1 and CDR2: GTSNPN, SVGIG (reference sequence). The CDR3 runs 12 residues. V was trimmed by 0 bases and J by 3 bases, leaving 5 bases between them. DNA of the CDR3: TGTGCCTGGAGTGTAGGGGACTATGGCTACACCTTC. Translating gives CAWSVGDYGYTF.

This clonotype was counted ten times or more. The genes are TRBV20-1 and TRBJ2-1; D unclear. CDR3 size: 16 residues. The V and J ends lost 0 bases and 6 bases respectively, with 18 bases between them. Germline V gene lookup returns CDR1 DFQATT and CDR2 SNEGSKA (reference sequence). The CDR3 sequence is CSARDRRTSHPNEQFF. DNA of the CDR3: TGCAGTGCTAGAGATCGAAGGACCTCCCACCCCAATGAGCAGTTCTTC.

The chain links TRBV27 to TRBJ1-5, with TRBD1 as a possible D gene (6 bases). The CDR3 length is 14 residues. The V end was cut by 6 bases, the J end by 7 bases, with 16 bases between. Looked up from germline, CDR1 is MNHEY and CDR2 is SMNVEV (reference sequence). The CDR3 sequence is CASSPPGVVQPQHF. CDR3 in DNA: TGTGCCAGCAGCCCCCCAGGGGTGGTACAGCCCCAGCATTTT.

This clonotype was seen more than once but under ten times. The rearrangement links TRBV29-1 to TRBJ2-1, with 12 bases fitting TRBD2. The CDR3 has 16 residues. The V gene end was trimmed by 2 bases and the J gene end by 3 bases; junction bases not matched to a gene: 5. Germline CDR1 SQVTM, CDR2 ANQGSEA. For the CDR3, the DNA is TGCAGCGTTGAATCTAGCGGGAGGGGGGTCTACAATGAGCAGTTCTTC. Translation: CSVESSGRGVYNEQFF.

This chain connects TRBV18 to TRBJ1-3; 9 bases match TRBD1. Germline CDR1 and CDR2: KGHSH and LQKENI. The CDR3 extends over 15 amino acids. V shed 5 bases, J shed 4 bases, and the junction held 6 bases outside the gene matches. CDR3: CASSADRGAGNTIYF. DNA for the CDR3: TGTGCCAGCTCAGCGGACAGGGGCGCAGGAAACACCATATATTTT.

Many counts were recorded for this clonotype. The chain combines TRBV10-3 with TRBJ2-3; 10 bases align to TRBD1. Losses at the gene ends were 1 base for V and 5 bases for J; bases not matched to a gene: 12. There are 18 residues in the CDR3. Germline V gene lookup returns CDR1 ENHRY and CDR2 SYGVKD. The CDR3 here is CAISEWKGTGVEQDTQYF. CDR3 sequence (DNA): TGTGCCATCAGTGAGTGGAAGGGGACAGGGGTCGAGCAAGATACGCAGTATTTT.

The gene calls are TRBV20-1 and TRBJ2-2; D not resolved. There are 14 residues in the CDR3. Trimming shortened V by 3 bases and J by 4 bases, and 12 bases separated the two germline ends. The germline gives CDR1 DFQATT, CDR2 SNEGSKA (reference sequence). The CDR3 loop reads CSASLPGSTGELFF. As DNA, the CDR3 is TGCAGTGCTAGTCTGCCCGGGTCCACCGGGGAGCTGTTTTTT.

This clonotype was detected only a few times. This sequence joins TRBV30 and TRBJ2-7; TRBD1 is a possible D gene (6 bases). The CDR3 is made up of 17 amino acids. The V gene lost 0 bases and the J gene lost 0 bases, with 18 bases spanning the gap. Germline CDR1 GTSNPN, CDR2 SVGIG (reference sequence). The CDR3 DNA reads TGTGCCTGGAGTGTACGAAGAGGGGGAGTGGTCTCCTACGAGCAGTACTTC. As protein: CAWSVRRGGVVSYEQYF.

In its sample, this clonotype was seen many times. V usage is TRBV11-2 and J usage is TRBJ2-1; 7 bases fit TRBD1. With V trimmed by 4 bases and J by 8 bases, 8 bases remained unmatched. Germline V gene sequence: CDR1 SGHAT, CDR2 FQNNGV. The CDR3 consists of 14 residues. CDR3 in DNA: TGTGCCAGCAGCTCTCAAGGGCAGGGGGATGAGCAGTTCTTC. Translated: CASSSQGQGDEQFF. Looking up the rest from reference TRBV11-2 and TRBJ2-1 gives the full variable domain: EAGVAQSPRYKIIEKRQSVAFWCNPISGHATLYWYQQILGQGPKLLIQFQNNGVVDDSQLPKDRFSAERLKGVDSTLKIQPAKLEDSAVYLCASSSQGQGDEQFFGPGTRLTVL.

This clonotype was counted many times. The genes are TRBV20-1 and TRBJ2-1; weak D call: TRBD2 (6 bases). This CDR3 contains 16 residues. V was trimmed by 1 base and J by 3 bases, leaving 16 bases between them. Germline values: CDR1 DFQATT, CDR2 SNEGSKA (reference sequence). In DNA form, the CDR3 reads TGCAGTGCTAGAGGACTTGGGACTCAAAACTACAATGAGCAGTTCTTC. Protein product: CSARGLGTQNYNEQFF.

Of note for this clonotype: At one end, the junction sequence differs from germline, possibly due to a read error. The chain joins TRBV2 to TRBJ2-2, with D possibly matching TRBD2 (5 bases). The CDR3 consists of 12 residues. Germline CDR1 SNHLY, CDR2 FYNNEI. The chain's CDR3 is CASSRDTGELLF. The CDR3 nucleotides are TGTGCCAGCAGCCGAGACACCGGGGAGCTGCTTTTT.

This sequence joins TRBV5-5 and TRBJ1-5, with 12 bases lining up with TRBD1. V lost 4 bases, J lost 7 bases, and 9 bases stayed unmatched. CDR3 length: 16 amino acids. Germline-derived CDR1 and CDR2 are SGHKS and YYEKEE (reference sequence). The CDR3 sequence: CASSPGTGGREQPQHF. CDR3 nucleotides: TGTGCCAGCAGCCCTGGGACAGGGGGCCGGGAACAGCCCCAGCATTTT.

This clonotype was picked up many times. This chain uses TRBV29-1 with TRBJ1-1; weak D call: TRBD1 (5 bases). Trimming left V 6 bases short and J 3 bases short, with 17 bases between. There are 14 residues in the CDR3. Germline CDR1 and CDR2: SQVTM and ANQGSEA. The CDR3: CSVLRWDADTEAFF. CDR3 nucleotides: TGCAGCGTCCTACGTTGGGACGCGGACACTGAAGCTTTCTTT.

This chain links TRBV10-2 with TRBJ2-3; TRBD2 aligns across 8 bases. V lost 4 bases to trimming and J lost 2 bases; unmatched junction nucleotides: 2. The CDR3 is made up of 14 amino acids. Germline V gene sequence: CDR1 WSHSY, CDR2 SAAADI. The CDR3 reads CASSGAGATDTQYF. The CDR3 region has the DNA TGCGCCAGCAGTGGAGCGGGAGCCACAGATACGCAGTATTTT.

The chain employs TRBV15 and TRBJ2-4; D remains ambiguous. The V end was cut by 2 bases, the J end by 0 bases, with 11 bases between. Germline CDR1 reads LNHNV; CDR2 reads YYDKDF (reference sequence). This CDR3 contains 16 residues. CDR3 residues: CATSRQGRVAKNIQYF. The DNA for the CDR3 is TGTGCCACCAGCAGACAAGGACGGGTAGCCAAAAACATTCAGTACTTC.

The table lists this clonotype with many counts. The chain carries TRBV13 and TRBJ1-2; D is ambiguous. The CDR3 is made up of 13 amino acids. V shed 0 bases and J shed 4 bases, with 6 bases lying between them. CDR1 and CDR2 (germline): PRHDT, FYEKMQ (reference sequence). CDR3 sequence (DNA): TGTGCCAGCAGCTTAGGAGGTAGCTATGGCTACACCTTC. As protein: CASSLGGSYGYTF.

This clonotype was observed at least ten times. V gene TRBV20-1 combines with J gene TRBJ1-2, with TRBD1 matching over 8 bases. CDR1 is DFQATT, CDR2 SNEGSKA, per germline (reference sequence). The CDR3 is 14 residues long. With V trimmed by 4 bases and J by 4 bases, 8 bases remained unmatched. The CDR3 coding sequence is TGCAGTGCTACAACTGGACAGGGATCCTATGGCTACACCTTC. This translates into CSATTGQGSYGYTF.

This clonotype was detected many times. The chain uses TRBV15 and TRBJ2-7, with D possibly matching TRBD1 (6 bases). There are 15 residues in the CDR3. Trimming removed 1 base from V and 0 bases from J, with 10 bases in between. CDR1 and CDR2 from the germline V gene are LNHNV and YYDKDF (reference sequence). CDR3 in DNA: TGTGCCACCAGCAGAGTCACAGGGAGCTCCTACGAGCAGTACTTC. Translation: CATSRVTGSSYEQYF.

The table lists this clonotype with many counts. This chain joins TRBV20-1 and TRBJ2-7, with D possibly matching TRBD2 (5 bases). Germline V gene lookup returns CDR1 DFQATT and CDR2 SNEGSKA (reference sequence). This CDR3 has 14 amino acids. V gave up 5 bases and J gave up 1 base, with 15 bases separating them. CDR3 in DNA: TGCAGTGCTTATAGAAGGGAGAGTTCCTACGAGCAGTACTTC. It codes for CSAYRRESSYEQYF.

Here the CDR3 DNA reads TGTGCCAGCAGATTGGGGTCCCGGGGGGAGCTGTTTTTT. It is translated as CASRLGSRGELFF. The V gene is TRBV6-1, the J gene TRBJ2-2; D gene uncertain. From germline, CDR1 is MNHNS and CDR2 SASEGT. The length of the CDR3 is 13 residues. Trimming took off 6 bases at V and 8 bases at J, with 13 bases between the two ends.

This clonotype was counted at least ten times. CDR3 loop: CASTQAGVYREQYF. The CDR3 nucleotides are TGTGCCAGCACCCAAGCGGGAGTGTATAGGGAGCAGTACTTC. V usage is TRBV28 and J usage is TRBJ2-7, with 8 bases aligning to TRBD2. CDR3 length: 14 residues. V shed 7 bases and J 7 bases; nucleotides not matched to a gene: 12. Looked up from germline, CDR1 is MDHEN and CDR2 is SYDVKM.

Concerning this clonotype: A read error is possible here, since a much larger clone lies one base away. V usage is TRBV18 and J usage is TRBJ2-3, with D hard to call. Per germline, CDR1 KGHSH and CDR2 LQKENI. Deletions cut 0 bases from V and 6 bases from J, with 25 bases between. CDR3 length: 19 residues. The CDR3 sequence: CASSPPVADHSPTTDTQYF. The CDR3 DNA reads as TGTGCCAGCTCACCACCGGTTGCAGACCACAGTCCGACGACGGATACGCAGTATTTT. Full variable domain (rest looked up from reference TRBV18 and TRBJ2-3): NAGVMQNPRHLVRRRGQEARLRCSPMKGHSHVYWYRQLPEEGLKFMVYLQKENIIDESGMPKERFSAEFPKEGPSILRIQQVVRGDSAAYFCASSPPVADHSPTTDTQYFGPGTRLTVL.

This chain joins TRBV19 and TRBJ1-1; TRBD1 aligns across 10 bases. Germline lookup yields CDR1 LNHDA and CDR2 SQIVND (reference sequence). Unmatched junction bases numbered 7, after V lost 6 bases and J lost 0 bases. The CDR3 sequence is 16 residues long. The CDR3 DNA is TGTGCCAGTAGCATTCGACAGGGGGCTATGAACACTGAAGCTTTCTTT. It yields the protein CASSIRQGAMNTEAFF.

This clonotype was recorded many times. The CDR3 DNA reads as TGCAGTGCCCACCCGGGCAGGGGTTCAGGTGGCTACACCTTC. Protein product: CSAHPGRGSGGYTF. This chain joins TRBV20-1 and TRBJ1-2; maybe TRBD1 (6 bases). The V and J ends lost 6 bases and 7 bases respectively, with 21 bases between them. The CDR3 has 14 residues. Germline values: CDR1 DFQATT, CDR2 SNEGSKA (reference sequence).

This clonotype was detected ten times or more. Here the CDR3 DNA reads TGTGCCAGCAGCTCGACAAGGGATGAGCAGTTCTTC. As protein: CASSSTRDEQFF. V usage is TRBV7-3 and J usage is TRBJ2-1; no reliable D call. Per the germline V gene, CDR1 is SGHTA and CDR2 is FQGTGA. This CDR3 comprises 12 residues. Trimming pared 4 bases from V and 8 bases from J, leaving 9 bases between.

This clonotype was observed at least ten times. For the CDR3, the DNA is TGTGCCAGCAGCTTAGCAGGAGGCCAGACACCCTACGAGCAGTACTTC. This gives the protein CASSLAGGQTPYEQYF. This chain joins TRBV7-9 and TRBJ2-7; maybe TRBD2 (5 bases). The germline V gene encodes CDR1 SEHNR and CDR2 FQNEAQ (reference sequence). Trimming took off 0 bases at V and 2 bases at J, with 14 bases between the two ends. CDR3 length equals 16 residues.